A selection of T cell receptor beta chains follows, all from one sample in a study of T cell responses to AZD1222 COVID-19 vaccine. The data were produced by immunoSEQ multiplex PCR, yet TCRdb's version contains in-frame clones alone and is incomplete. The repertoire holds about 140,000 clones, with roughly 90% as singletons. The starting material was peripheral blood, obtained on day 0 of AZD1222 vaccination. Receptor source: an adult in good health. The CDR3 runs from the conserved cysteine through the conserved F or W. D genes are given only for firm matches. Only some rows state a clone size, as once, few, many or a class for expanded clones.

V	J	D	size	CDR3	DNA
TRBV21-1	TRBJ2-7	NA	NA	CASSKARVARGPTGKVSYEQYF	TGTGCCAGCAGCAAAGCAAGGGTAGCAAGAGGACCGACAGGGAAAGTATCCTACGAGCAGTACTTC
TRBV7-6	TRBJ2-5	NA	NA	CASSQGPGTQYF	TGTGCCAGCAGCCAGGGCCCGGGGACCCAGTACTTC
TRBV7-9	TRBJ1-2	NA	NA	CASSLEEYYGYTF	TGTGCCAGCAGCTTAGAAGAATACTATGGCTACACCTTC
TRBV3-1/TRBV3-2	TRBJ1-1	TRBD1	NA	CASSQRVRQGGTEAFF	TGTGCCAGCAGCCAGAGGGTACGACAGGGCGGGACTGAAGCTTTCTTT
TRBV5-4	TRBJ2-1	TRBD2	NA	CASSDGTSGYNEQFF	TGTGCCAGCAGCGATGGGACTAGCGGATACAATGAGCAGTTCTTC
TRBV7-8	TRBJ1-1	NA	NA	CASTQIPGMNTEAFF	TGTGCCAGCACCCAAATCCCAGGGATGAACACTGAAGCTTTCTTT
TRBV20-1	TRBJ1-1	NA	once	CSAQSREAFF	TGCAGTGCCCAGTCGCGGGAAGCTTTCTTT
TRBV30	TRBJ1-1	NA	NA	CAWDSGTFEPEAFF	TGTGCCTGGGACTCCGGGACTTTTGAACCTGAAGCTTTCTTT
TRBV30	TRBJ2-5	TRBD2	NA	CACRLAGGEETQYF	TGTGCCTGCCGTCTAGCGGGAGGGGAAGAGACCCAGTACTTC
TRBV29-1	TRBJ1-1	NA	few	CSVASNTEAFF	TGCAGCGTTGCCTCTAACACTGAAGCTTTCTTT
TRBV7-9	TRBJ1-2	NA	NA	CASSLLGDGYTF	TGTGCCAGCAGCTTATTGGGGGATGGCTACACCTTC
TRBV9	TRBJ2-5	NA	NA	CASSQKETQYF	TGTGCCAGCAGCCAGAAAGAGACCCAGTACTTC
TRBV3-1/TRBV3-2	TRBJ1-5	NA	NA	CASSRTGPSNQPQHF	TGTGCCAGCAGCCGAACTGGCCCTAGCAATCAGCCCCAGCATTTT
TRBV9	TRBJ2-7	TRBD2	once	CAFGTSGAYEQYF	TGTGCGTTCGGGACTAGCGGGGCCTACGAGCAGTACTTC
TRBV25-1	TRBJ2-7	TRBD1	NA	CASADRVSYEQYF	TGTGCCAGCGCGGACAGGGTTTCCTACGAGCAGTACTTC
TRBV10-1	TRBJ2-1	NA	NA	CASSGWKRGEGYNEQFF	TGCGCCAGCAGTGGATGGAAAAGGGGGGAGGGCTACAATGAGCAGTTCTTC
TRBV27	TRBJ2-5	TRBD1	NA	CASSSTGEEETQYF	TGTGCCAGCAGTTCGACAGGGGAGGAGGAGACCCAGTACTTC
TRBV19	TRBJ2-5	NA	NA	CASSVSPGAQETQYF	TGTGCCAGTAGTGTATCCCCGGGAGCCCAAGAGACCCAGTACTTC
TRBV5-1	TRBJ1-1	TRBD1	few	CASSDPRGENTEAFF	TGCGCCAGCAGCGATCCCAGGGGGGAGAACACTGAAGCTTTCTTT
TRBV30	TRBJ1-5	TRBD1	NA	CAWSPDRAYQPQHF	TGTGCCTGGAGCCCGGACAGGGCGTATCAGCCCCAGCATTTT
TRBV6-1	TRBJ2-1	TRBD2	NA	CASSEASGRAGEQFF	TGTGCCAGCAGTGAAGCGAGCGGGAGGGCCGGTGAGCAGTTCTTC
TRBV24-1	TRBJ2-1	NA	NA	CATSDQGVGVGNEQFF	TGTGCCACCAGTGACCAGGGAGTGGGGGTTGGCAATGAGCAGTTCTTC
TRBV4-3	TRBJ2-7	TRBD2	NA	CASSQISGGNYEQYF	TGCGCCAGCAGCCAGATTAGCGGGGGTAACTACGAGCAGTACTTC
TRBV6-5	TRBJ2-1	TRBD2	NA	CASSQLAGGAGGQFF	TGTGCCAGCAGTCAACTAGCGGGAGGGGCTGGGGGGCAGTTCTTC
TRBV7-9	TRBJ2-3	NA	once	CASSLGSTDTQYF	TGTGCCAGCAGCTTAGGGTCCACAGATACGCAGTATTTT
TRBV29-1	TRBJ1-5	NA	NA	CSARDSNQPQHF	TGCTCCGCACGGGATAGCAATCAGCCCCAGCATTTT
TRBV9	TRBJ2-1	TRBD1	NA	CASSDITGQASNEQFF	TGTGCCAGCAGCGATATAACGGGACAGGCCTCCAATGAGCAGTTCTTC
TRBV4-2	TRBJ2-1	NA	NA	CASSQEGRDEQFF	TGTGCCAGCAGCCAAGAGGGCCGCGATGAGCAGTTCTTC
TRBV29-1	TRBJ1-5	TRBD1	NA	CSVAGGINQPQHF	TGCAGCGTTGCAGGGGGCATCAATCAGCCCCAGCATTTT
TRBV20-1	TRBJ2-2	NA	NA	CSASLPPLDRYNTGELFF	TGCAGTGCTAGTCTCCCTCCTCTGGACAGATATAACACCGGGGAGCTGTTTTTT
TRBV9	TRBJ2-2	NA	NA	CASSVGGVAEHTGELFF	TGTGCCAGCAGCGTAGGTGGGGTCGCAGAACACACCGGGGAGCTGTTTTTT
TRBV7-2	TRBJ1-1	NA	NA	CASSLGFRGSTEAFF	TGTGCCAGCAGCTTAGGGTTTAGGGGAAGCACTGAAGCTTTCTTT
TRBV6-5	TRBJ2-5	NA	NA	CASSPVEWATQYF	TGTGCCAGCAGCCCGGTGGAATGGGCGACCCAGTACTTC
TRBV6-2/TRBV6-3	TRBJ2-1	NA	NA	CASSYGYEQFF	TGTGCCAGCAGTTACGGATATGAGCAGTTCTTC
TRBV7-9	TRBJ1-4	NA	NA	CASSAGINEKLFF	TGTGCCAGCAGCGCAGGGATTAATGAAAAACTGTTTTTT
TRBV6-2/TRBV6-3	TRBJ1-1	NA	NA	CASSYRGRTEAFF	TGTGCCAGCAGTTATCGGGGTCGGACTGAAGCTTTCTTT
TRBV28	TRBJ2-3	NA	NA	CASSSHPGLQYF	TGTGCCAGCAGTTCCCACCCGGGTCTACAGTATTTT
TRBV30	TRBJ2-7	NA	NA	CAWSSGRGGSYEQYF	TGTGCCTGGAGTTCTGGCAGGGGGGGGTCCTACGAGCAGTACTTC
TRBV5-6	TRBJ2-1	TRBD2	NA	CASSLELAGVGEQFF	TGTGCCAGCAGCTTGGAACTAGCGGGAGTCGGTGAGCAGTTCTTC
TRBV24-1	TRBJ2-7	NA	once	CATSDLIRQYF	TGTGCCACCAGTGATTTGATCCGTCAGTACTTC
TRBV10-3	TRBJ2-1	TRBD2	NA	CAISERTSGSNEQFF	TGTGCCATCAGTGAAAGGACTAGCGGGAGCAATGAGCAGTTCTTC